The entry below gives a single T cell receptor beta chain sequence along with its context. Its binding antigen is unknown. No much larger clonotype is one base removed from it; base qualities were not supplied. RNA was extracted with the RNeasy kit and about 0.5 to 1 ug was reverse transcribed using random hexamers. TCR beta CDR3 regions were amplified with the immunoSEQ multiplex PCR assay covering 54 Vbeta and 13 Jbeta segments. PCR amplification bias was corrected using a synthetic template baseline for primer optimization and computational correction. The study's processing was this. Only productive sequences were kept, with reads annotated to V, D and J genes according to IMGT and analyzed in immunoSEQ Analyzer. Clonality was computed as one minus Shannon entropy normalized by log2 of the number of productive unique sequences. Public and private clones were assessed among the 100 most prevalent clones of each patient and control. Susac-specific clones were defined as absent from healthy and MS cohorts, about 1,000 published viral clones and other ImmuneACCESS disease sequences. In-frame beta chains were kept once TCRdb had trimmed the public reads at Q25 with fastp and called clones with MiXCR. Each CDR3 protein gets just one entry, which takes the most common genes and DNA from the rows behind it. The V and J calls come from TCRdb's annotation, not from the publication. This sample is represented by about 150,000 distinct CDR3 sequences; 95% of them were singletons. The ten top clones hold more than 0.075% of the sample.

This sample is drawn from a study of CD8 T cells in Susac syndrome (dated by TCRdb to about 2019). Some background on the complete study: Among the Susac syndrome patients who were sequenced, clinically active disease was present in six and clinical remission was observed in roughly eight. Susac syndrome patients were therapy-naive, on corticosteroids (some also receiving IVIg), or on IVIg alone at blood withdrawal. Whether CD8+ T cell activation and differentiation in Susac syndrome was antigen driven was tested using repertoire sequencing.

Findings and caveats that apply to the study as a whole: The number of individuals in the TCR sequencing and HLA analysis was recognized as being relatively small. No clonal expansion was detected in the CD4+ T cell repertoire of Susac syndrome patients.

Peripheral blood CD8+ and CD4+ T cells from healthy donors, Susac syndrome patients and multiple sclerosis patients were profiled using high-throughput TCR beta sequencing. Susac syndrome patients met recently defined diagnostic criteria for definite or probable disease. Bulk CD8+ and CD4+ T cells were purified by magnetic negative isolation, whereas CD8+ TEMRA cells were enriched by FACS. Blood was drawn into EDTA tubes, processed within 24 hours, and PBMCs were isolated by density gradient centrifugation. PBMCs intended for TCR sequencing were cryopreserved in liquid nitrogen and were subsequently thawed in a 37 degrees C water bath. Purity of sorted or isolated CD4+, CD8+ and CD8+ TEMRA cells was at least 90%. The trim is 6 bases for V and 4 bases for J, with a gap of 12 bases between the germline ends. For CDR1 and CDR2, the germline V gene lists SGHVS and FQNEAQ. From the cysteine up to the phenylalanine, the CDR3 has a length of 13 residues. Kept here is only the CDR3 DNA, which spans 39 bases and is read in frame from base 1.

The sequence is built from TRBV7-8 and TRBJ2-5, with the identity of the D gene unclear. The receptor was isolated from a human donor with Susac syndrome. Sequenced input: CD4+ T cells from PBMCs. The CDR3 region has the sequence CASSLRPLETQYF. The nucleotides are TGTGCCAGCAGTCTTAGGCCCTTAGAGACCCAGTACTTC.